The present T cell receptor (beta chain) was sequenced within a study of metastatic and nonmetastatic thyroid tumors. Turning to the study itself: Across peripheral blood and tumor or nodule tissue samples taken from malignant and benign thyroid patients, the repertoires were compared with one another.

This clone was counted a few times. Its antigen is not identified. Authors' data handling: Clinicopathological groups of papillary thyroid cancer showed CDR3 differences that were used to build a distant-metastasis classifier. Using MiXCR, TCRdb reanalyzed the PCR reads. TCRdb, rather than the study authors, made the V and J calls. The repertoire has more than 40,000 clones, less than 5% of them found once; the top ten carry approximately 9.5%. Study findings and constraints: A significant increase in TCR beta diversity was reportedly seen in malignant thyroid tumors relative to benign nodules, in blood and tumor.

The V end lost 4 bases, the J end lost 7 bases, and 16 bases lay between the germline ends. The CDR3 is 14 residues long. In germline, CDR1 is LGHDT, CDR2 YNNKEL (reference sequence). Thyroid surgery had not been preceded by any treatment in any patient. Input material: blood. The chain recombines TRBV3-1 with TRBJ2-5; D possibly corresponds to TRBD2 (6 bases). This clonotype was obtained from a female donor with papillary thyroid cancer or a benign thyroid nodule (not recorded which). Some clones in this sample may be carry-over from other donors' samples. The CDR3 region has the DNA TGTGCCAGCAGCCCTGGGACTCCGCGTGGGACCCAGTACTTC. It yields the protein CASSPGTPRGTQYF.